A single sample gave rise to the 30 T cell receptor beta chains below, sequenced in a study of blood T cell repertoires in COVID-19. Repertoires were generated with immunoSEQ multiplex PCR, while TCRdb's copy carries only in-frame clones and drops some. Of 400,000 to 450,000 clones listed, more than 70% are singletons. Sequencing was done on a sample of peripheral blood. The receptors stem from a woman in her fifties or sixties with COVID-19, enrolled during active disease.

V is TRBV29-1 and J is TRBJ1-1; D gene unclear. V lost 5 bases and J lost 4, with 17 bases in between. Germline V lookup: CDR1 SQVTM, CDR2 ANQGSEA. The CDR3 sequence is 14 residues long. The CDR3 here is CSVSPAGEGTEAFF. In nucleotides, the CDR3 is TGCAGCGTTTCCCCCGCTGGAGAGGGCACTGAAGCTTTCTTT. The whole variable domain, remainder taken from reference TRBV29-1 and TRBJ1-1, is SAVISQKPSRDICQRGTSLTIQCQVDSQVTMMFWYRQQPGQSLTLIATANQGSEATYESGFVIDKFPISRPNLTFSTLTVSNMSPEDSSIYLCSVSPAGEGTEAFFGQGTRLTVV.

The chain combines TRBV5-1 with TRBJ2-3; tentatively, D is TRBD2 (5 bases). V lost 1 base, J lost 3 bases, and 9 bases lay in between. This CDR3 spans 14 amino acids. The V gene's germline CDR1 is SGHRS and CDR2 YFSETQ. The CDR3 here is CASSLYRGTDTQYF. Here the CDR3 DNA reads TGCGCCAGCAGCTTGTATCGGGGAACAGATACGCAGTATTTT. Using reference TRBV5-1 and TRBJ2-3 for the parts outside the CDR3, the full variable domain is KAGVTQTPRYLIKTRGQQVTLSCSPISGHRSVSWYQQTPGQGLQFLFEYFSETQRNKGNFPGRFSGRQFSNSRSEMNVSTLELGDSALYLCASSLYRGTDTQYFGPGTRLTVL.

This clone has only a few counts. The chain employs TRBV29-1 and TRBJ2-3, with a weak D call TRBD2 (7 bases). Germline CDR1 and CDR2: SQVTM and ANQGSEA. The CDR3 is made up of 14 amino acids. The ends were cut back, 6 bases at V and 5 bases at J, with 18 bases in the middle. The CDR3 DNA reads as TGCAGCGTGTGGGGGGGGCTGGTAGAAGATACGCAGTATTTT. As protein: CSVWGGLVEDTQYF.

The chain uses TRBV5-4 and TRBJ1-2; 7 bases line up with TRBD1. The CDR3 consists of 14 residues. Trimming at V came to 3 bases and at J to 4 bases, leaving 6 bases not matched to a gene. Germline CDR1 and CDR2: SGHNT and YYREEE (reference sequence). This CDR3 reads CASSSGTASYGYTF. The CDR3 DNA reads TGTGCCAGCAGCTCCGGGACAGCGAGCTATGGCTACACCTTC.

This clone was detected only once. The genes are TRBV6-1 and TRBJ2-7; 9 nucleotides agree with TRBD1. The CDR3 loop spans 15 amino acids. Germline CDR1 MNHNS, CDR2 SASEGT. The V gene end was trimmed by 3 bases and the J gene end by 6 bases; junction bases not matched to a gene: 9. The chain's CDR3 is CASSDSPGQGFEQYF. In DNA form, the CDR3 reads TGTGCCAGCAGTGACAGTCCGGGACAGGGCTTCGAGCAGTACTTC.

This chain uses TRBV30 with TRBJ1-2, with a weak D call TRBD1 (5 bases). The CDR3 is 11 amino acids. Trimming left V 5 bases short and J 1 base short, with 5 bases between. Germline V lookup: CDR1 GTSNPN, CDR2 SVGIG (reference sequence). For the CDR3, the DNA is TGTGCCTGGGACAGTAACTATGGCTACACCTTC. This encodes CAWDSNYGYTF.

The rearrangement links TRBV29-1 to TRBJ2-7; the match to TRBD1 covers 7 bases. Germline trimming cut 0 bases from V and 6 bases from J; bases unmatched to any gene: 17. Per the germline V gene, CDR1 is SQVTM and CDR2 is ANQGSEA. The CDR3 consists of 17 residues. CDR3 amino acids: CSVEERRTGVYVGEQYF. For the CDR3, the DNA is TGCAGCGTTGAAGAGAGGAGAACAGGGGTTTATGTAGGCGAGCAGTACTTC.

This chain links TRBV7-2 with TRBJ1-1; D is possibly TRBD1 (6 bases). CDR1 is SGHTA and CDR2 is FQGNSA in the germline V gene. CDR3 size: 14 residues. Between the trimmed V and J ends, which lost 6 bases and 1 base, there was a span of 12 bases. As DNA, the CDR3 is TGTGCCAGCAGTAAGGGACATTCGAACACTGAAGCTTTCTTT. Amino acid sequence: CASSKGHSNTEAFF.

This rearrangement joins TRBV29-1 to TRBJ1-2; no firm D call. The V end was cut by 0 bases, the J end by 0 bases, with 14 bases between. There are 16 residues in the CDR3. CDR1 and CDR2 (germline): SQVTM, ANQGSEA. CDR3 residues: CSVEELRSWANYGYTF. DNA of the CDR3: TGCAGCGTTGAAGAGTTGCGGAGCTGGGCTAACTATGGCTACACCTTC.

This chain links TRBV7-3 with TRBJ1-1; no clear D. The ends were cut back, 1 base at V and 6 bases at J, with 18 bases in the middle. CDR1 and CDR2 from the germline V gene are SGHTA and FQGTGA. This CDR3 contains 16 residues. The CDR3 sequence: CASSLIGGGEMAEAFF. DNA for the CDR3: TGTGCCAGCAGCTTAATTGGAGGCGGCGAGATGGCTGAAGCTTTCTTT.

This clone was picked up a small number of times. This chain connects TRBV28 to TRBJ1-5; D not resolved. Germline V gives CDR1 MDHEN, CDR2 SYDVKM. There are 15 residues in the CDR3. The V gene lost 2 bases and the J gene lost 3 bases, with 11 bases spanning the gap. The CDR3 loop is CASSLTGLPNQPQHF. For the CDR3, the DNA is TGTGCCAGCAGTTTAACCGGACTGCCCAATCAGCCCCAGCATTTT.

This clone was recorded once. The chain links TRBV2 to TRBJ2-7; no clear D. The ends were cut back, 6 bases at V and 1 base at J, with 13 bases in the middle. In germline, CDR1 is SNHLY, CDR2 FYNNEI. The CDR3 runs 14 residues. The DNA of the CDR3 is TGTGCCAGCAGGTACACTACCACGTCCTACGAGCAGTACTTC. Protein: CASRYTTTSYEQYF.

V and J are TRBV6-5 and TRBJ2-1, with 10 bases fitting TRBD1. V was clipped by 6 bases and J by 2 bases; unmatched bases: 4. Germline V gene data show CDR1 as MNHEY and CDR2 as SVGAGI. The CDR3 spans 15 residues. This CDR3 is CASSLDRGPYNEQFF. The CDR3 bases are TGTGCCAGCAGCCTCGACAGGGGGCCCTACAATGAGCAGTTCTTC.

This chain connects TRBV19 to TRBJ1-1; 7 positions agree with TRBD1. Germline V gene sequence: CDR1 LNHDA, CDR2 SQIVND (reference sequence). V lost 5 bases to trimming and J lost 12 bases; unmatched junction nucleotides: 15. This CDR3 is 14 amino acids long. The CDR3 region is CASSPQSGGLPSFF. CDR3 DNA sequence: TGTGCCAGTAGTCCTCAATCAGGGGGGCTCCCTTCTTTCTTT.

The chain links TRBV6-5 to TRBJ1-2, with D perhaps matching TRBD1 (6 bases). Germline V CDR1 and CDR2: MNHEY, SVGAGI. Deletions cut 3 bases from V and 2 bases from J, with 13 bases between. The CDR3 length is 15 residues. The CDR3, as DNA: TGTGCCAGCAGTTATGAGGGGACACCAAACTATGGCTACACCTTC. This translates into CASSYEGTPNYGYTF.

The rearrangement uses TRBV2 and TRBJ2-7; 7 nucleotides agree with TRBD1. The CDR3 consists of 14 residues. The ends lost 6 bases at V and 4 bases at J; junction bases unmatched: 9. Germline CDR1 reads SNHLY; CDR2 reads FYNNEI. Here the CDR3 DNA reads TGTGCCAGCAGCTTAAGTACAGGGGAATACGAGCAGTACTTC. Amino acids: CASSLSTGEYEQYF.

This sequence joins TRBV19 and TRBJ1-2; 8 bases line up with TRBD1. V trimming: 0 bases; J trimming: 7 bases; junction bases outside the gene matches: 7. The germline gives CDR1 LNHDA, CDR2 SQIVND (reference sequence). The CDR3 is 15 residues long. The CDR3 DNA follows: TGTGCCAGTAGTATAGATAGGCAGGGGGCGTCTGGCTACACCTTC. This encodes CASSIDRQGASGYTF.

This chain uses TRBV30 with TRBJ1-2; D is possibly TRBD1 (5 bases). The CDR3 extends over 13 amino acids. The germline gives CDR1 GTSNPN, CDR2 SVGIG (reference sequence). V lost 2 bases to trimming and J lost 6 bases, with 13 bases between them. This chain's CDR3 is CAWSKGPADGYTF. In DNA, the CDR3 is TGTGCCTGGAGTAAGGGGCCGGCGGATGGCTACACCTTC.

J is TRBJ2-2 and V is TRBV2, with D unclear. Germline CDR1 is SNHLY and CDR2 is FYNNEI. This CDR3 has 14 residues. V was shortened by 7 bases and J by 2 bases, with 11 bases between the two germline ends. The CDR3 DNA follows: TGTGCCAGCAATTTGCGGAGAAACACCGGGGAGCTGTTTTTT. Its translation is CASNLRRNTGELFF.

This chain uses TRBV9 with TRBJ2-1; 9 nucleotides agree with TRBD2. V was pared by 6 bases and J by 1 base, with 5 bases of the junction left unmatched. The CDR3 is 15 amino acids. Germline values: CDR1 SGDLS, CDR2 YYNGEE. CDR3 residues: CASTSGVVSYNEQFF. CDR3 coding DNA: TGTGCCAGCACTAGCGGGGTAGTGTCCTACAATGAGCAGTTCTTC.

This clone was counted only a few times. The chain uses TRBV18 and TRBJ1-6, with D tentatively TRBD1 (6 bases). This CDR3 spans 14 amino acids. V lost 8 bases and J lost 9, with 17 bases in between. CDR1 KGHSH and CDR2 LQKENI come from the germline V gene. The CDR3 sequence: CASDSAGQSSPLHF. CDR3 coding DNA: TGTGCCAGCGACAGCGCAGGACAGAGTTCACCCCTCCACTTT.

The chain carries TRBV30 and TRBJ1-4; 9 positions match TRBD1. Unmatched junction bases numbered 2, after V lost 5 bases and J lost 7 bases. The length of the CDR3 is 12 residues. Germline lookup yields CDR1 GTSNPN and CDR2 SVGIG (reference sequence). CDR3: CAWGQGIEKLFF. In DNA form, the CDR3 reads TGTGCCTGGGGACAGGGGATTGAAAAACTGTTTTTT.

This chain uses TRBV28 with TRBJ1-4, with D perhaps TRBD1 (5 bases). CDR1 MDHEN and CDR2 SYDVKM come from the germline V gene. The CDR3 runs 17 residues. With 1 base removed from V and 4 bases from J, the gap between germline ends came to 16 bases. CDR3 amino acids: CASSLYPPDSLNEKLFF. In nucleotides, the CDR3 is TGTGCCAGCAGTTTATACCCCCCCGACAGCCTTAATGAAAAACTGTTTTTT.

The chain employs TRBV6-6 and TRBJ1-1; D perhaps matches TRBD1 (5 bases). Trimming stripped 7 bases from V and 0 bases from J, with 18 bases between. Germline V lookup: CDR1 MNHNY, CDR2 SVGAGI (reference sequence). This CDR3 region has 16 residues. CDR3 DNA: TGTGCCAGCATTTCCACAGGTCGGGTAATGAACACTGAAGCTTTCTTT. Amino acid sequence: CASISTGRVMNTEAFF.

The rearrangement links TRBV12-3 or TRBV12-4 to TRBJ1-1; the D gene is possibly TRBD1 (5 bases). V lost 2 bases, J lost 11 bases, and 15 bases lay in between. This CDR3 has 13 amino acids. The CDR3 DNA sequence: TGTGCCAGCAGTTTAACCCCCAGGGCAGGGGCTTTCTTT. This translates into CASSLTPRAGAFF.

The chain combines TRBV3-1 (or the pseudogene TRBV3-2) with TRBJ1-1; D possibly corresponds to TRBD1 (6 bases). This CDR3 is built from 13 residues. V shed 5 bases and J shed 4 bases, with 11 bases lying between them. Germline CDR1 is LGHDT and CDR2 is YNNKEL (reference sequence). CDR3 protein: CASSSIRGTEAFF. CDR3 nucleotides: TGTGCCAGCAGCTCGATCAGGGGCACTGAAGCTTTCTTT.

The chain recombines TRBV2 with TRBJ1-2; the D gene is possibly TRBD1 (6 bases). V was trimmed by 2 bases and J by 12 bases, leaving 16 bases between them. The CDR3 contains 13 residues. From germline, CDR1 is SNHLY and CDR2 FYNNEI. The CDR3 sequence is CASSEMHTGGHTF. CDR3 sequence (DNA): TGTGCCAGCAGTGAAATGCATACGGGGGGCCACACCTTC.

CDR3 sequence (DNA): TGTGCCAGCGCCAGGGACAGGGTCTATGGCTACACCTTC. As protein: CASARDRVYGYTF. The chain uses TRBV6-5 and TRBJ1-2; 9 bases agree with TRBD1. The CDR3 sequence is 13 residues long. With V trimmed by 8 bases and J by 4 bases, 5 bases remained unmatched. Germline assignment: CDR1 MNHEY and CDR2 SVGAGI.

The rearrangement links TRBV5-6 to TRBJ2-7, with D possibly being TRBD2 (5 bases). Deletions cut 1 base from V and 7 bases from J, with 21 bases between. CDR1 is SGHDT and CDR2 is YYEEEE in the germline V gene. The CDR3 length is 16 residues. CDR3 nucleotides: TGTGCCAGCAGCTTGTTCCGGCGGGCCGATAACGGGGAGCAGTACTTC. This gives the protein CASSLFRRADNGEQYF. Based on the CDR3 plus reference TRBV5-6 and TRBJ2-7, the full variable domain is DAGVTQSPTHLIKTRGQQVTLRCSPKSGHDTVSWYQQALGQGPQFIFQYYEEEERQRGNFPDRFSGHQFPNYSSELNVNALLLGDSALYLCASSLFRRADNGEQYFGPGTRLTVT.

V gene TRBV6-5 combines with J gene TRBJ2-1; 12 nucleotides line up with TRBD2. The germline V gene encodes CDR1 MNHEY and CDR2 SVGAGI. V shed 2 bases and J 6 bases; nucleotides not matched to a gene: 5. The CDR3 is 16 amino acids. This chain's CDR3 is CASSYTSGGLPNEQFF. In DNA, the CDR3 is TGTGCCAGCAGTTACACTAGCGGGGGGCTTCCCAATGAGCAGTTCTTC.